This T cell receptor (beta chain) stems from a study of shared clonotypes between healthy human individuals. General observations from the study: Clonotypes which were not shared had lower generation probabilities than clonotypes that all four donors shared. Only blood was sampled; tissue repertoires likely differ.

Replicate PCRs run on sorted subsets employed approximately 0.2 ug DNA, 25,000 to 35,000 T cell genomes. Using immunoSEQ multiplex PCR, the repertoire was profiled, and TCRdb retains in-frame clones only, with some absent. The sample yields under 2.5 million clones, 85% to 95% seen once. CDR3 length equals 16 residues. CDR1 is KGHSH, CDR2 LQKENI, per germline. Deletions cut 10 bases from V and 0 bases from J, with 16 bases between. As for this clone: Antigen unknown.

Sequenced sample: naive CD4+ T cells from PBMCs. Documented subset: CD45RA+ positively selected. The sequence was collected from a man aged 18 to 30 in good health. Some clones in this sample may be carry-over from other donors' samples. The V and J genes are TRBV18 and TRBJ2-6; D not resolved. The CDR3 sequence is CATAFLTNSGANVLTF. The CDR3 region has the DNA TGTGCCACCGCCTTTCTAACCAACTCTGGGGCCAACGTCCTGACTTTC.